Below, 17 T cell receptor beta chains from the same sample are listed, as sequenced in a study of memory CD4+ T cells and cytomegalovirus serostatus. The sort gate was single viable CD3+CD4+CD8-CD45RO+ cells for memory CD4+ T cells. Measured with immunoSEQ multiplex PCR; TCRdb has only the in-frame clones, and not every one. The sample has under 70,000 clones, roughly 77% seen once; the top ten hold more than 1%. The material sequenced was memory CD4+ T cells from blood. Receptor source: an adult in good health and CMV-seronegative.

The chain links TRBV6-5 to TRBJ2-7; the D gene is possibly TRBD2 (6 bases). V was pared by 6 bases and J by 7 bases, with 16 bases between. CDR1 and CDR2 (germline): MNHEY, SVGAGI. This CDR3 contains 13 residues. CDR3 region: CASRRDPSREQYF. In DNA form, the CDR3 reads TGTGCCAGCAGGCGGGACCCATCTAGGGAGCAGTACTTC.

The chain joins TRBV5-6 to TRBJ2-5, with 7 bases matching TRBD1. Germline V gene sequence: CDR1 SGHDT, CDR2 YYEEEE. V lost 6 bases, J lost 2 bases, and 4 bases stayed unmatched. The CDR3 loop spans 13 amino acids. DNA of the CDR3: TGTGCCAGCACCCCGGGACAGCAAGAGACCCAGTACTTC. Its translation: CASTPGQQETQYF.

This clone was seen only once. V is TRBV6-1 and J is TRBJ2-4; D unclear. There are 12 residues in the CDR3. The germline V and J ends were trimmed by 2 bases and 9 bases, with 8 bases remaining between them. Germline V CDR1 and CDR2: MNHNS, SASEGT. The CDR3 sequence is CASSEQASIQYF. The DNA of the CDR3 is TGTGCCAGCAGTGAACAGGCGAGCATTCAGTACTTC.

This chain links TRBV18 with TRBJ2-5; 8 nucleotides agree with TRBD1. V shed 4 bases, J shed 1 base, and the junction held 2 bases outside the gene matches. Germline CDR1 is KGHSH and CDR2 is LQKENI. The CDR3 covers 14 residues. The CDR3 DNA follows: TGTGCCAGCTCACGGGACAGGTCCCAAGAGACCCAGTACTTC. Protein product: CASSRDRSQETQYF.

Only one count was recorded for this clone. The chain employs TRBV7-6 and TRBJ1-5; TRBD1 aligns across 7 bases. The CDR3 is 14 amino acids. With V trimmed by 7 bases and J by 2 bases, 5 bases remained unmatched. The germline V gene encodes CDR1 SGHVS and CDR2 FNYEAQ. The CDR3 DNA is TGTGCCAGCACCCCCGGGACAGGCAATCAGCCCCAGCATTTT. It yields the protein CASTPGTGNQPQHF.

The rearrangement links TRBV10-3 to TRBJ1-5; D unresolved. V gave up 8 bases and J gave up 3 bases, with 11 bases separating them. This CDR3 comprises 13 residues. CDR1 and CDR2 (germline): ENHRY, SYGVKD. CDR3 loop: CAIGYSVNQPQHF. The CDR3 nucleotides read TGTGCCATCGGGTATTCGGTCAATCAGCCCCAGCATTTT.

This clone came up once. V usage is TRBV6-1 and J usage is TRBJ1-2, with D maybe TRBD1 (5 bases). CDR1 and CDR2 (germline): MNHNS, SASEGT. V was shortened by 10 bases and J by 2 bases, with 11 bases between the two germline ends. This CDR3 has 12 amino acids. The CDR3 loop reads CATFPGNYGYTF. CDR3 DNA: TGTGCCACGTTCCCAGGGAACTATGGCTACACCTTC.

The chain couples TRBV28 to TRBJ1-2, with D perhaps TRBD1 (5 bases). Germline V gene lookup returns CDR1 MDHEN and CDR2 SYDVKM. Trimming pared 10 bases from V and 2 bases from J, leaving 11 bases between. This CDR3 is 12 amino acids long. The CDR3 here is CANRDLNYGYTF. The CDR3 bases are TGTGCCAACCGGGACCTCAACTATGGCTACACCTTC.

The chain uses TRBV6-5 and TRBJ2-5, with D possibly being TRBD1 or TRBD2 (5 bases each). The CDR3 contains 14 residues. V was clipped by 7 bases and J by 14 bases, with 26 bases between them. The germline V gene has CDR1 MNHEY and CDR2 SVGAGI. CDR3 coding DNA: TGTGCCAGCACCTATTCGGGGCAGGGAGCTAGATATTACTTC. This sequence encodes CASTYSGQGARYYF.

This clone was counted a single time. CDR3 region: CASRPLQGALYEQYF. The CDR3 coding sequence is TGTGCCAGCAGGCCATTACAGGGGGCCCTCTACGAGCAGTACTTC. The J gene is TRBJ2-7, the V gene TRBV5-5; 9 bases are shared with TRBD1. CDR1 SGHKS and CDR2 YYEKEE come from the germline V gene (reference sequence). V dropped 5 bases and J dropped 3; count of bases not matched to a gene: 9. The CDR3 extends over 15 amino acids.

In its sample, this clone is medium-sized (0.01 to 0.1%). The chain has TRBV11-2 and TRBJ2-2; D could derive from TRBD1 or TRBD2 (5 bases each). Germline V gene sequence: CDR1 SGHAT, CDR2 FQNNGV. V lost 3 bases, J lost 3 bases, and 17 bases lay in between. There are 17 residues in the CDR3. The CDR3 is CASSFIGSGPYTGELFF. The CDR3 DNA reads as TGTGCCAGCAGCTTCATAGGGTCGGGACCCTACACCGGGGAGCTGTTTTTT.

This clone was found a few times. The chain joins TRBV5-5 to TRBJ2-7, with 9 bases lining up with TRBD2. The CDR3 covers 16 residues. The J segment lost 3 bases and the V segment lost 4 bases, leaving 11 bases of the junction unmatched. From germline, CDR1 is SGHKS and CDR2 YYEKEE (reference sequence). CDR3 coding DNA: TGTGCCAGCAGCCTTAATCGACTAGCGGCCAACTACGAGCAGTACTTC. This sequence encodes CASSLNRLAANYEQYF. The whole variable domain, filled in from reference TRBV5-5 and TRBJ2-7, reads DAGVTQSPTHLIKTRGQQVTLRCSPISGHKSVSWYQQVLGQGPQFIFQYYEKEERGRGNFPDRFSARQFPNYSSELNVNALLLGDSALYLCASSLNRLAANYEQYFGPGTRLTVT.

V usage is TRBV28 and J usage is TRBJ1-3; D gene unclear. This CDR3 region has 15 residues. V gave up 2 bases and J gave up 0 bases, with 8 bases separating them. The germline V gene encodes CDR1 MDHEN and CDR2 SYDVKM. The DNA for the CDR3 is TGTGCCAGCAGTTTACAGCTTACCTCTGGAAACACCATATATTTT. Its translation: CASSLQLTSGNTIYF. Supplemented by reference TRBV28 and TRBJ1-3, the full variable domain reads DVKVTQSSRYLVKRTGEKVFLECVQDMDHENMFWYRQDPGLGLRLIYFSYDVKMKEKGDIPEGYSVSREKKERFSLILESASTNQTSMYLCASSLQLTSGNTIYFGEGSWLTVV.

The chain couples TRBV6-6 to TRBJ2-7; D not certain. CDR1 is MNHNY and CDR2 is SVGAGI in the germline V gene (reference sequence). The CDR3 spans 11 residues. V lost 8 bases to trimming and J lost 3 bases, with 8 bases between them. CDR3 nucleotides: TGTGCCAGCCGTGTTGGCTACGAGCAGTACTTC. Translation gives CASRVGYEQYF.

The rearrangement uses TRBV5-4 and TRBJ2-7; maybe TRBD1 (6 bases). The CDR3 extends over 15 amino acids. The germline V gene has CDR1 SGHNT and CDR2 YYREEE (reference sequence). V lost 0 bases and J 6 bases, leaving 16 bases between the germline ends. The CDR3 DNA sequence: TGTGCCAGCAGCTTGGAAGGGGGATCGATGAGCGAGCAGTACTTC. Protein: CASSLEGGSMSEQYF.

The chain employs TRBV4-3 and TRBJ2-7; 8 bases align to TRBD1. V lost 2 bases to trimming and J lost 4 bases; unmatched junction nucleotides: 10. CDR1 LGHNA and CDR2 YSLEER come from the germline V gene. The CDR3 is made up of 16 amino acids. For the CDR3, the DNA is TGCGCCAGCAGCCAACAGCAGGGGGCACCGGGTTACGAGCAGTACTTC. Its translation: CASSQQQGAPGYEQYF.

The rearrangement joins TRBV28 to TRBJ2-7; D is tentatively TRBD1 or TRBD2 (6 bases each). The length of the CDR3 is 13 residues. V lost 3 bases to trimming and J lost 2 bases, with 8 bases between them. CDR1 is MDHEN, CDR2 SYDVKM, per germline. The CDR3: CASSLGGPYEQYF. The CDR3 DNA is TGTGCCAGCAGTTTGGGGGGCCCCTACGAGCAGTACTTC.